The 18 T cell receptor beta chains reported below all come from one sample, sequenced in a study of T cell responses to AZD1222 COVID-19 vaccine. Assay used: immunoSEQ multiplex PCR; TCRdb lists only in-frame clones, some missing. The sample consists of more than 95,000 clones, about 90% of them appearing once. The sequencing here drew on peripheral blood, taken on day 0 of AZD1222 vaccination. These receptor sequences come from an adult in good health.

V usage is TRBV2 and J usage is TRBJ1-1, with D possibly being TRBD1 (6 bases). Germline loops: CDR1 SNHLY, CDR2 FYNNEI. Trimming left V 6 bases short and J 0 bases short, with 14 bases between. CDR3 length equals 15 residues. The CDR3 bases are TGTGCCAGCAGCAGGGGCGGAATAATGAACACTGAAGCTTTCTTT. Translated: CASSRGGIMNTEAFF.

Remarks on this clone: A read error may account for a junction end that differs from germline. The chain is built from TRBV9 and TRBJ2-7; maybe TRBD2 (5 bases). The CDR3 sequence is 12 residues long. Germline assignment: CDR1 SGDLS and CDR2 YYNGEE. This chain's CDR3 is CASSVAEGKINF. CDR3 coding DNA: TGTGCCAGCAGCGTAGCTGAGGGAAAAATAAACTTC.

This chain joins TRBV7-2 and TRBJ2-7, with 7 bases fitting TRBD2. CDR1 is SGHTA, CDR2 FQGNSA, per germline. The CDR3 covers 14 residues. Unmatched junction bases numbered 6, after V lost 1 base and J lost 6 bases. Written as DNA, the CDR3 is TGTGCCAGCAGCTTAGTAGCGGGCCCCACCGAGCAGTACTTC. It codes for CASSLVAGPTEQYF.

The V and J genes are TRBV19 and TRBJ2-2; a possible D gene is TRBD1 (6 bases). Between the trimmed V and J ends, which lost 7 bases and 7 bases, there was a span of 16 bases. CDR3 length: 14 amino acids. Germline CDR1 and CDR2: LNHDA and SQIVND (reference sequence). The CDR3 DNA reads as TGTGCCAGTAAATTCGGGACAATGGTCGGGGAGCTGTTTTTT. Translated, it gives CASKFGTMVGELFF.

The rearrangement uses TRBV6-5 and TRBJ2-2; D possibly uses TRBD1 or TRBD2 (5 bases each). Trimming removed 7 bases at V and 4 bases at J, with 16 bases between. CDR1 is MNHEY and CDR2 is SVGAGI in the germline V gene. The CDR3 runs to 15 residues. The CDR3 sequence: CASNLGGGGTGELFF. The CDR3 DNA follows: TGTGCCAGCAACCTTGGGGGTGGAGGCACCGGGGAGCTGTTTTTT.

The chain recombines TRBV5-6 with TRBJ1-5; perhaps TRBD1 as D (6 bases). V was shortened by 4 bases and J by 2 bases, with 16 bases between the two germline ends. The length of the CDR3 is 16 residues. CDR1 and CDR2 (germline): SGHDT, YYEEEE. In nucleotides, the CDR3 is TGTGCCAGCAGCCCGAACGGGGGCCTAGGCAATCAGCCCCAGCATTTT. Residues: CASSPNGGLGNQPQHF.

This clone was found once. V and J are TRBV12-3 or TRBV12-4 and TRBJ2-5; TRBD1 agrees at 8 bases. V was clipped by 8 bases and J by 4 bases; unmatched bases: 6. The CDR3 totals 13 residues. The CDR3 DNA reads as TGTGCCAGCGCATCAGGGGGCCCAGAGACCCAGTACTTC. It is translated as CASASGGPETQYF.

The V and J genes are TRBV19 and TRBJ1-1; D remains unclear. Germline V gene sequence: CDR1 LNHDA, CDR2 SQIVND (reference sequence). The CDR3 has 13 amino acids. Between the trimmed V and J ends, which lost 8 bases and 4 bases, there was a span of 14 bases. CDR3 sequence (DNA): TGTGCCAGTCGGAACGCGGGGAGCACTGAAGCTTTCTTT. Protein sequence: CASRNAGSTEAFF.

The rearrangement uses TRBV5-5 and TRBJ2-6; TRBD1 matches 9 bases. Germline values: CDR1 SGHKS, CDR2 YYEKEE (reference sequence). The CDR3 covers 18 residues. The V gene end was trimmed by 0 bases and the J gene end by 3 bases; junction bases not matched to a gene: 7. As DNA, the CDR3 is TGTGCCAGCAGCTTGGGGGACAGGGAAACGGTTGGGGCCAACGTCCTGACTTTC. As protein: CASSLGDRETVGANVLTF.

This rearrangement joins TRBV28 to TRBJ1-2; no reliable D call. Trimming cost V 3 bases and J 5 bases, with 4 bases left between them. CDR1 is MDHEN, CDR2 SYDVKM, per germline. This CDR3 has 11 amino acids. The DNA of the CDR3 is TGTGCCAGCAGTTTGGAGTATGGCTACACCTTC. Residues: CASSLEYGYTF.

V and J are TRBV7-3 and TRBJ2-2; D not certain. Trimming took off 5 bases at V and 0 bases at J, with 7 bases between the two ends. CDR1 is SGHTA, CDR2 FQGTGA, per germline. The CDR3 is 14 residues long. The CDR3 bases are TGTGCCAGCAGCCCCGGGTCGAACACCGGGGAGCTGTTTTTT. This gives the protein CASSPGSNTGELFF.

This rearrangement joins TRBV6-5 to TRBJ1-4, with D possibly TRBD1 on 5 matching bases. The V gene lost 5 bases and the J gene lost 8 bases, with 18 bases spanning the gap. The CDR3 loop spans 15 amino acids. Looked up from germline, CDR1 is MNHEY and CDR2 is SVGAGI. As DNA, the CDR3 is TGTGCCAGCAGTACGGGGTTCGGGGCGGGGGAAAAACTGTTTTTT. This translates into CASSTGFGAGEKLFF.

This clone was recorded only once. V usage is TRBV18 and J usage is TRBJ2-1, with D maybe TRBD2 (5 bases). The germline CDR1 and CDR2 sequences are KGHSH and LQKENI. The CDR3 loop spans 12 amino acids. Trimming pared 5 bases from V and 9 bases from J, leaving 11 bases between. CDR3: CASSVWAGEQFF. The CDR3 DNA sequence: TGTGCCAGCTCAGTGTGGGCGGGTGAGCAGTTCTTC.

The chain carries TRBV27 and TRBJ2-2, with TRBD2 matching over 14 bases. The CDR3 consists of 17 residues. CDR1 and CDR2 from the germline V gene are MNHEY and SMNVEV (reference sequence). With 7 bases clipped from V and 0 bases from J, the junction kept 4 bases outside the gene matches. The CDR3 coding sequence is TGTGCCAGCATAGGGACTAGCGGGGGACCGAACACCGGGGAGCTGTTTTTT. Protein sequence: CASIGTSGGPNTGELFF.

The chain uses TRBV7-2 and TRBJ2-1, with 8 bases identical to TRBD2. This CDR3 is 13 amino acids long. V dropped 7 bases and J dropped 7; count of bases not matched to a gene: 6. Germline values: CDR1 SGHTA, CDR2 FQGNSA. CDR3 nucleotides: TGTGCCAGCACCTCGGGACTAGTAAATGAGCAGTTCTTC. This gives the protein CASTSGLVNEQFF.

This chain connects TRBV28 to TRBJ1-1, with D possibly matching TRBD1 (6 bases). Germline-derived CDR1 and CDR2 are MDHEN and SYDVKM. V was cut by 5 bases and J by 2 bases, with 15 bases left in between. The CDR3 runs to 15 residues. CDR3 sequence (DNA): TGTGCCAGCAGTAAAGTGACAGGCGGTAACACTGAAGCTTTCTTT. Translating it yields CASSKVTGGNTEAFF.

The V call is TRBV28, the J call TRBJ2-1; 7 nucleotides agree with TRBD1. The CDR3 covers 16 residues. The J segment lost 3 bases and the V segment lost 5 bases, leaving 10 bases of the junction unmatched. Looked up from germline, CDR1 is MDHEN and CDR2 is SYDVKM. DNA of the CDR3: TGTGCCAGCAGTCCACAGGGGATTACTATCTACAATGAGCAGTTCTTC. It codes for CASSPQGITIYNEQFF.

The J gene is TRBJ1-2, the V gene TRBV9; 8 bases match TRBD1. Germline V gene data show CDR1 as SGDLS and CDR2 as YYNGEE. Trimming cost V 0 bases and J 7 bases; bases outside gene matches: 5. The length of the CDR3 is 14 residues. The CDR3 loop is CASSVGGQGAGYTF. CDR3 nucleotide sequence: TGTGCCAGCAGCGTAGGTGGGCAGGGGGCTGGCTACACCTTC. Combining the CDR3 with reference TRBV9 and TRBJ1-2 gives the whole variable domain DSGVTQTPKHLITATGQRVTLRCSPRSGDLSVYWYQQSLDQGLQFLIQYYNGEERAKGNILERFSAQQFPDLHSELNLSSLELGDSALYFCASSVGGQGAGYTFGSGTRLTVV.